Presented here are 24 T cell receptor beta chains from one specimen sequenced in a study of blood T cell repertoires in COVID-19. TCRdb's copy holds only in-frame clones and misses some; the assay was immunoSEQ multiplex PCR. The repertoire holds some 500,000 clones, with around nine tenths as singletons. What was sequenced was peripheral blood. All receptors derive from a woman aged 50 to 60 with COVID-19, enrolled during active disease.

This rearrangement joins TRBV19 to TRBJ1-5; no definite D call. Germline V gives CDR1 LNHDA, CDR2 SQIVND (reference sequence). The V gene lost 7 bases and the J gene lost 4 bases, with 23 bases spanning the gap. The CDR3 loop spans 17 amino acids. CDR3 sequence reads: CASKGTPELMRNQPQHF. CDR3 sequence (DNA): TGTGCCAGTAAAGGCACCCCGGAATTAATGAGGAATCAGCCCCAGCATTTT.

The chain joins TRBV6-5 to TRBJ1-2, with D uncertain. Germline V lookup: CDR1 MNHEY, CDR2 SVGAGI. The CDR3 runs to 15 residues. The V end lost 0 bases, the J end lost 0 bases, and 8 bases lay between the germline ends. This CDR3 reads CASSYSSVSNYGYTF. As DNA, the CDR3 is TGTGCCAGCAGTTACTCAAGCGTTTCTAACTATGGCTACACCTTC.

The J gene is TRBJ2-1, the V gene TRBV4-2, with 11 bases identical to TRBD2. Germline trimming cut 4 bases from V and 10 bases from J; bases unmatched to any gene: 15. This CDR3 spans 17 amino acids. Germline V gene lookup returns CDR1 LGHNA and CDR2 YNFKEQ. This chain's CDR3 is CASSPRPSGGPLEEQFF. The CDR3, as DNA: TGTGCCAGCAGCCCTCGCCCTAGCGGGGGGCCCTTGGAGGAGCAGTTCTTC.

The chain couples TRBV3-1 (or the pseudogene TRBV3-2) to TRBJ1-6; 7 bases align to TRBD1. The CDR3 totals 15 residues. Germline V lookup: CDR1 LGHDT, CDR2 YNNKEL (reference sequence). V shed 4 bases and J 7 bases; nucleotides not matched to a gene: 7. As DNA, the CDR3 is TGTGCCAGCAGCCCGCTCCCGGGACAGAATTCACCCCTCCACTTT. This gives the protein CASSPLPGQNSPLHF.

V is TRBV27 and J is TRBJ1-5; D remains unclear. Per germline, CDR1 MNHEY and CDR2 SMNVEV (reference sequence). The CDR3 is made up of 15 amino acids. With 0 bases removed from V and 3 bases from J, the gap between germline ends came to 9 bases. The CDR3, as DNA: TGTGCCAGCAGTTTATCGTGGAGTGACAATCAGCCCCAGCATTTT. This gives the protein CASSLSWSDNQPQHF.

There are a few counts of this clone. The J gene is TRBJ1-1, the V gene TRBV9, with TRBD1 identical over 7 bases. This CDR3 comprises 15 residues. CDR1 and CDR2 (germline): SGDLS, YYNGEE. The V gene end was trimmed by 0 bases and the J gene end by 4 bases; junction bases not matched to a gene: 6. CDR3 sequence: CASSVDPGGPTEAFF. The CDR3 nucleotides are TGTGCCAGCAGCGTAGACCCAGGGGGGCCCACTGAAGCTTTCTTT.

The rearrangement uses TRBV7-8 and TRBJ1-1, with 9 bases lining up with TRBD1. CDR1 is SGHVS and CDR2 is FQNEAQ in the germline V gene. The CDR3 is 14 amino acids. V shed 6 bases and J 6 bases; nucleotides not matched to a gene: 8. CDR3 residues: CASRIDRGYAEAFF. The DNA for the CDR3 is TGTGCCAGCAGGATCGACAGGGGGTATGCTGAAGCTTTCTTT.

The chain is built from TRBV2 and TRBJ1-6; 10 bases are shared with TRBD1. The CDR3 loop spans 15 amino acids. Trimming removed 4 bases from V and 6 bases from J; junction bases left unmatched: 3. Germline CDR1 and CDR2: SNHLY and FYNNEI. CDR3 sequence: CASSVWDRGNSPLHF. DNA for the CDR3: TGTGCCAGCAGTGTGTGGGACAGGGGTAATTCACCCCTCCACTTT.

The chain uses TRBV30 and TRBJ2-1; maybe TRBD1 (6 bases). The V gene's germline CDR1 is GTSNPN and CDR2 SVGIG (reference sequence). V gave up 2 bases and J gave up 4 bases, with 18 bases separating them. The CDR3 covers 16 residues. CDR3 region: CAWSPWTVSTYNEQFF. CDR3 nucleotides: TGTGCCTGGAGTCCCTGGACAGTCTCTACATACAATGAGCAGTTCTTC.

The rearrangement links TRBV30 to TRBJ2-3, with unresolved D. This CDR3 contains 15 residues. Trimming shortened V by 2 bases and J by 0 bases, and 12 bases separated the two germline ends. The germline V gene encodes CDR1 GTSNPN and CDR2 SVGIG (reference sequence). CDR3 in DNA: TGTGCCTGGAGTCGAGAGAGATTTAGCACAGATACGCAGTATTTT. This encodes CAWSRERFSTDTQYF.

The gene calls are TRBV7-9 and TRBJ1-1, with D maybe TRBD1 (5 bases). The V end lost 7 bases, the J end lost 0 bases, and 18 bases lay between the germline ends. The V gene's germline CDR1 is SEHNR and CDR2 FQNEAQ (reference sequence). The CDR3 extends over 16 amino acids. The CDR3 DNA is TGTGCCAGCACCTTGGGGGGGGAATACATGAACACTGAAGCTTTCTTT. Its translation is CASTLGGEYMNTEAFF.

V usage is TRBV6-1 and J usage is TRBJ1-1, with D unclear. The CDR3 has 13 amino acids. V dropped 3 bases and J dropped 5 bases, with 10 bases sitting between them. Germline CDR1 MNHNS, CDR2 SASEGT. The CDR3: CASSEVSRTEAFF. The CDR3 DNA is TGTGCCAGCAGTGAGGTCAGCAGGACTGAAGCTTTCTTT.

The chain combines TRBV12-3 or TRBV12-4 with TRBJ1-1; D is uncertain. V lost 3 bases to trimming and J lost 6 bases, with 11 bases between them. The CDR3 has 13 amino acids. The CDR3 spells CASSFGEGSEAFF. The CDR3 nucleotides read TGTGCCAGCAGTTTTGGGGAGGGCTCTGAAGCTTTCTTT.

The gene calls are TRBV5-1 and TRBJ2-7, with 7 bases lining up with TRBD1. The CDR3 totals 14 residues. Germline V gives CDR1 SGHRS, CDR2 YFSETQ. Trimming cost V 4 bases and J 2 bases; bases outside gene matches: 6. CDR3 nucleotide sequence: TGCGCCAGCAGCAGTCAGGGGGTGACCTACGAGCAGTACTTC. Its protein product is CASSSQGVTYEQYF.

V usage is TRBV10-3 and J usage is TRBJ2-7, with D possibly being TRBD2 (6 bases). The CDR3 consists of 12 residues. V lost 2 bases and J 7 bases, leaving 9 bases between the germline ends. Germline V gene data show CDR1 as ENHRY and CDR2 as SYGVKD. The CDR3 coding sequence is TGTGCCATCAGTGAGGGGAGGCGGGAGCAGTACTTC. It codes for CAISEGRREQYF.

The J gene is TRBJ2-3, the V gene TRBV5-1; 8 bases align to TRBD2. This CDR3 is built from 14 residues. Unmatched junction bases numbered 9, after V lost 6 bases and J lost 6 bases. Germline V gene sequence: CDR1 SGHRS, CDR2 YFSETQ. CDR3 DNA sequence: TGCGCCAGCATCCTTAGCGGGGCAGGGGATACGCAGTATTTT. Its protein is CASILSGAGDTQYF.

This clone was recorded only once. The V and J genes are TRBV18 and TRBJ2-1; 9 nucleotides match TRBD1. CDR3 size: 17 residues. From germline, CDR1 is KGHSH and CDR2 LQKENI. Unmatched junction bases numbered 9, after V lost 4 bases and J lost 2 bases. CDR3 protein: CASSLNVQGAAYNEQFF. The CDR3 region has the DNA TGTGCCAGCTCACTAAATGTACAGGGGGCTGCCTACAATGAGCAGTTCTTC.

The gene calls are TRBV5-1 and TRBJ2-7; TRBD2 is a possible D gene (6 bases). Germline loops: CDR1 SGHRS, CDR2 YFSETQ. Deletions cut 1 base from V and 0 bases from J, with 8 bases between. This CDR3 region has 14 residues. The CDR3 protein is CASSLPGSSYEQYF. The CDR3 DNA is TGCGCCAGCAGCTTGCCCGGGAGCTCCTACGAGCAGTACTTC. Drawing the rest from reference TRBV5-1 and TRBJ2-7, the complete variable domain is KAGVTQTPRYLIKTRGQQVTLSCSPISGHRSVSWYQQTPGQGLQFLFEYFSETQRNKGNFPGRFSGRQFSNSRSEMNVSTLELGDSALYLCASSLPGSSYEQYFGPGTRLTVT.

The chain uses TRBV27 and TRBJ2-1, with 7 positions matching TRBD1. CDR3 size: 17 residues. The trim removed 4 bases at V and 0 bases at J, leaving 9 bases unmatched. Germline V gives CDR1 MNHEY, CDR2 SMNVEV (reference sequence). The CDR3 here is CASSSPGQTSSYNEQFF. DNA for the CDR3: TGTGCCAGCAGTTCCCCGGGACAGACGTCCTCCTACAATGAGCAGTTCTTC.

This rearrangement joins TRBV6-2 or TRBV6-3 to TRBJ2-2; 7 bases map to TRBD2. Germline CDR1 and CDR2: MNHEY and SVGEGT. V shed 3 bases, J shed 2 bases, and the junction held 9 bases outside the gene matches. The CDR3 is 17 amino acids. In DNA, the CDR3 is TGTGCCAGCAGTTATCGAATAGCGGGTCATAACACCGGGGAGCTGTTTTTT. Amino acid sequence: CASSYRIAGHNTGELFF.

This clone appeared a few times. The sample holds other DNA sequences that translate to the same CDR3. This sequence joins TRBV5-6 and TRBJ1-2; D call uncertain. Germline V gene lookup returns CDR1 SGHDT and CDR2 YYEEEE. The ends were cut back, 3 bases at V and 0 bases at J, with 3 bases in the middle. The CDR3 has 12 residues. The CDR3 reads CASSSSNYGYTF. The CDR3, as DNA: TGTGCCAGCAGCTCCTCTAACTATGGCTACACCTTC.

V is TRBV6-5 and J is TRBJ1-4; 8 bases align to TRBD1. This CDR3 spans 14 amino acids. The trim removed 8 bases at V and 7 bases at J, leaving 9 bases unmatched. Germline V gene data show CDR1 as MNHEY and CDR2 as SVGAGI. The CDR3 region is CASCRTGKAEKLFF. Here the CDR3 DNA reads TGTGCCAGCTGCCGGACAGGGAAGGCTGAAAAACTGTTTTTT.

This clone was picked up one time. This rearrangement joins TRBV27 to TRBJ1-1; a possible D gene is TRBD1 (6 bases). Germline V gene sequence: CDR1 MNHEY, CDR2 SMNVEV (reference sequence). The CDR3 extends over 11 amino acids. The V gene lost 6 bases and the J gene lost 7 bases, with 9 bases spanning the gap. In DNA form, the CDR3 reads TGTGCCAGCAGCAAGGGACATGAAGCTTTCTTT. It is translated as CASSKGHEAFF.

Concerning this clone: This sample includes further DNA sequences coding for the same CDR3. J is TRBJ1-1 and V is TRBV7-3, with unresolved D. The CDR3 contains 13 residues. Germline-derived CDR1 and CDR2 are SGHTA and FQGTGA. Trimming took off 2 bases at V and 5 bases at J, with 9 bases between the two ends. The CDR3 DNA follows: TGTGCCAGCAGCTTACGGGAGCGGACTGAAGCTTTCTTT. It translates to CASSLRERTEAFF.